The clone carrying this T cell receptor (beta chain) was recorded once. The record originates from a study of blood T cell repertoires in COVID-19. About the study: COVID-19 samples collected from the United States, Italy and Spain covered acute and convalescent phases. PBMCs, B-cell-depleted T cells, or T cells provided the cDNA or gDNA that made up the material.

How the authors handled the data: Reference gene primer amplification gave nucleated cell count estimates. The repertoire was sequenced with immunoSEQ multiplex PCR; TCRdb's copy has only in-frame clones and lacks some. Clone size and V and J calls were adopted from that table, with D and trimming inferred from the DNA. The sample records 110,000 or so clones, around nine tenths being singletons. With 3 bases clipped from V and 0 bases from J, the junction kept 7 bases outside the gene matches. CDR1 and CDR2 (germline): KGHSH, LQKENI. CDR3 length: 17 residues. The chain links TRBV18 to TRBJ2-1; 8 nucleotides align to TRBD2. Specimen: peripheral blood. The TCR originated in a woman aged 50 to 65 with acute or convalescent COVID-19. The CDR3 is CASSPTSGFLSYNEQFF. In DNA, the CDR3 is TGTGCCAGCTCACCCACTAGCGGTTTCCTCTCCTACAATGAGCAGTTCTTC. The full variable domain, its missing parts supplied by reference TRBV18 and TRBJ2-1, is NAGVMQNPRHLVRRRGQEARLRCSPMKGHSHVYWYRQLPEEGLKFMVYLQKENIIDESGMPKERFSAEFPKEGPSILRIQQVVRGDSAAYFCASSPTSGFLSYNEQFFGPGTRLTVL.